This T cell receptor (beta chain) emerged from a study of T cell repertoires in cytomegalovirus infection (dated by TCRdb to between 2019 and 2020). For context, the study as a whole: Donor HLA type was relevant to the analysis, as public TCR beta signatures indicated carriage of CMV infection together with the matching HLA type. Points the paper makes about the study in general: Cumulative frequency of public TCR beta family members discriminated carriers of CMV infection plus the relevant HLA type in this cohort and an independent approximately 360-donor cohort. The ex vivo response was dominated by HLA-C-restricted CMV-specific TCR beta clonotypes, which also provided the single most frequent clonotype in two of eight donors.

A note on this clonotype: What this receptor recognizes is not known. One base away there is no much larger clone; base qualities are not given.

The junction shows trimming of 7 bases on V and 6 bases on J, plus 16 bases between the germline ends. CDR1 ENHRY and CDR2 SYGVKD are derived from the germline V gene. Inclusive of the bounding cysteine and phenylalanine, the CDR3 is 14 residues long. Here the CDR3 DNA is all that survives: 42 bases in frame from base 1. TCRdb names Illumina HiSeq 1500 as the instrument used. The public reads were reprocessed in TCRdb via fastp at Q25 and MiXCR, keeping in-frame beta chains. Each entry is one CDR3 protein sequence, shown with its most common DNA and genes. In this sample the table shows over 250,000 distinct CDR3 sequences, about a quarter of which occur a single time. The ten largest clones take up roughly 14% of the sample.

The sequenced material came from PBMCs. The chain is made from TRBV10-3 and TRBJ2-1; the D gene is perhaps TRBD2, on 5 matching bases. This sequence originates from a human donor in good health (CMV status not recorded). Some clones in this sample may be carry-over from other donors' samples. CDR3 reads: CAIMRVDSSNEQFF. The nucleotides read TGTGCCATCATGCGGGTTGATTCTTCCAATGAGCAGTTCTTC.